Given below is one TCR beta chain in context. The antigen is unknown. This sample is drawn from a study of CD8 T cells in Susac syndrome. Random hexamers were used to reverse transcribe the RNA input (0.5 to 1 ug). Coverage of TCR beta CDR3 amplification by immunoSEQ multiplex PCR extended to 54 Vbeta and 13 Jbeta. TCRdb reprocessed the immunoSEQ multiplex PCR reads via MiXCR and lists one record per CDR3 protein. The table has 90,000 to 150,000 distinct CDR3 sequences, 85% to 95% seen once. Whole-study findings and limits: In its TCR sequencing and HLA analysis, the study acknowledged that the number of individuals was relatively small.

This CDR3 comprises 12 residues. Trimming took off 3 bases at V and 3 bases at J, with 5 bases between the two ends. Germline V gene data show CDR1 as SEHNR and CDR2 as FQNEAQ (reference sequence). The multiple sclerosis control group comprised treatment-naive patients with stable or active relapsing-remitting disease. The J gene is TRBJ2-5, the V gene TRBV7-9; D call uncertain. The TCR was taken from a human donor with multiple sclerosis. The material sequenced was CD4+ T cells from PBMCs. The CDR3 region is CASSFQEETQYF. CDR3 sequence (DNA): TGTGCCAGCAGCTTTCAAGAAGAGACCCAGTACTTC.